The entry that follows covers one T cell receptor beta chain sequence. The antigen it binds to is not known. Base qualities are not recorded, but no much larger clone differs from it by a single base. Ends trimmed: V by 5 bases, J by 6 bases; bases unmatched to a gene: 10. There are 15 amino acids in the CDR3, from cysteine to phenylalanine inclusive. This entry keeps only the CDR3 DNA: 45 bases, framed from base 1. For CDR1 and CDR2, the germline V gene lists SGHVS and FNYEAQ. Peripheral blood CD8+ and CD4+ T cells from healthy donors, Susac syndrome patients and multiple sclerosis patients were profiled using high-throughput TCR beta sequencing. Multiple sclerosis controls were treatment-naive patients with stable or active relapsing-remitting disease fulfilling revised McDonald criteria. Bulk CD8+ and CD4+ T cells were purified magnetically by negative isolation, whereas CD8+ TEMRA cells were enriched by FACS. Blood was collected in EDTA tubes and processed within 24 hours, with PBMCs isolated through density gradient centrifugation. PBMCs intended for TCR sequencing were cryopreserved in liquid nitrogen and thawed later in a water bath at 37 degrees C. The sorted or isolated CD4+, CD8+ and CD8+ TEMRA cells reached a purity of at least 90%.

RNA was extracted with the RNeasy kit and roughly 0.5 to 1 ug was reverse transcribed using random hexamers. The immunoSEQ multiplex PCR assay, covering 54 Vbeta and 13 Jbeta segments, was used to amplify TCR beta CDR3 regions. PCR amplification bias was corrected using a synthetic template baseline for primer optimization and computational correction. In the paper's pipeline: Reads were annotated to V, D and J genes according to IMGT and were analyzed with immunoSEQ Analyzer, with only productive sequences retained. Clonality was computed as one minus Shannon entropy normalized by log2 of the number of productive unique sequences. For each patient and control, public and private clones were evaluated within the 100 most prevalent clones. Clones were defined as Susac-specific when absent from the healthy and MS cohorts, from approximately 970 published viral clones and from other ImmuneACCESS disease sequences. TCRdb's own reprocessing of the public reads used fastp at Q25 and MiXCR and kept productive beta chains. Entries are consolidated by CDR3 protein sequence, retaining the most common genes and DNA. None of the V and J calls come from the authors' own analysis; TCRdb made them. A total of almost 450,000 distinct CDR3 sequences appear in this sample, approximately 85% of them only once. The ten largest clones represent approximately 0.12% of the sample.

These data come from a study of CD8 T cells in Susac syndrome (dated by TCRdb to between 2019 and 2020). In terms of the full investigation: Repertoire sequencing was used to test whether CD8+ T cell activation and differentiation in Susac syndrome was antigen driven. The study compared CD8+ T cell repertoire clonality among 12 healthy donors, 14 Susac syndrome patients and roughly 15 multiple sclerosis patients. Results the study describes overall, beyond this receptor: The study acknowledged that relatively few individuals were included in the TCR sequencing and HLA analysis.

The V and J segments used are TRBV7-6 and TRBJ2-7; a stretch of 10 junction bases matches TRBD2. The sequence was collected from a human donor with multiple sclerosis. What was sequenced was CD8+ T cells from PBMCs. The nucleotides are TGTGCCAGCAGCCCCGGGGGAGCGGGAGGGGGCGAGCAGTACTTC. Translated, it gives CASSPGGAGGGEQYF.